The next 22 T cell receptor beta chains were all read from a single sample in a study of shared clonotypes between healthy human individuals. This table comes from immunoSEQ multiplex PCR, and its TCRdb copy is limited to in-frame clones, with some not included. The sample records millions of clones, over 85% being singletons. The sequenced material came from naive CD4+ T cells sorted from blood. Subset in this sample: CD45RA+ positively selected. The receptor set was obtained from a man between 18 and 29 years old in good health.

The chain carries TRBV5-1 and TRBJ2-5, with 14 bases aligning to TRBD2. The CDR3 covers 19 residues. The germline CDR1 and CDR2 sequences are SGHRS and YFSETQ. V was pared by 2 bases and J by 5 bases, with 14 bases of the junction left unmatched. The CDR3 loop is CASSLNPGTSGSAMETQYF. The CDR3 region has the DNA TGCGCCAGCAGCTTAAACCCCGGGACTAGCGGGAGCGCTATGGAGACCCAGTACTTC.

This clone was found once. This same CDR3 is encoded by further DNA sequences in the sample. The J gene is TRBJ2-5, the V gene TRBV9; D ambiguous. Per germline, CDR1 SGDLS and CDR2 YYNGEE. Trimming took off 2 bases at V and 2 bases at J, with 7 bases between the two ends. CDR3 size: 13 residues. CDR3 in DNA: TGTGCCAGCAGCGTTGCACCACAAGAGACCCAGTACTTC. It encodes CASSVAPQETQYF. Together with reference TRBV9 and TRBJ2-5, the CDR3 gives the full variable domain: DSGVTQTPKHLITATGQRVTLRCSPRSGDLSVYWYQQSLDQGLQFLIQYYNGEERAKGNILERFSAQQFPDLHSELNLSSLELGDSALYFCASSVAPQETQYFGPGTRLLVL.

In the case of this clone: This CDR3 is also generated by other DNA sequences in the sample. The chain couples TRBV2 to TRBJ1-2; D gene ambiguous. With 2 bases removed from V and 6 bases from J, the gap between germline ends came to 4 bases. The V gene's germline CDR1 is SNHLY and CDR2 FYNNEI. The CDR3 length is 11 residues. CDR3 coding DNA: TGTGCCAGCAGTGAACGGAATGGCTACACCTTC. It encodes CASSERNGYTF.

V is TRBV28 and J is TRBJ1-1; D is possibly TRBD1 (5 bases). Germline values: CDR1 MDHEN, CDR2 SYDVKM. V was cut by 3 bases and J by 4 bases, with 15 bases left in between. This CDR3 comprises 15 residues. CDR3 residues: CASSFVSTVSTEAFF. The DNA for the CDR3 is TGTGCCAGCAGTTTTGTGTCGACAGTGTCCACTGAAGCTTTCTTT.

The gene calls are TRBV30 and TRBJ2-4, with unresolved D. The ends were cut back, 4 bases at V and 1 base at J, with 8 bases in the middle. The germline CDR1 and CDR2 sequences are GTSNPN and SVGIG (reference sequence). This CDR3 comprises 13 residues. The CDR3 region is CAWTLGAKNIQYF. CDR3 sequence (DNA): TGTGCCTGGACCTTAGGGGCCAAAAACATTCAGTACTTC.

The genes are TRBV21-1 and TRBJ1-2. TRBV21-1 is assigned pseudogene status. The CDR3 runs 15 residues. The CDR3 nucleotides are TGTGCCAGCAGCAAAGTAAGGGTTCTCTGTTGTGGCTACACCTTC. The encoded protein is CASSKVRVLCCGYTF.

The chain employs TRBV30 and TRBJ1-2, with TRBD1 matching 7 bases. The trim removed 2 bases at V and 5 bases at J, leaving 5 bases unmatched. The germline V gene has CDR1 GTSNPN and CDR2 SVGIG (reference sequence). The CDR3 is 13 residues long. CDR3 nucleotide sequence: TGTGCCTGGAGTTCTCGACAGGGTTATGGCTACACCTTC. This sequence encodes CAWSSRQGYGYTF.

The V call is TRBV5-4, the J call TRBJ1-1; D perhaps matches TRBD1 (5 bases). Germline V gives CDR1 SGHNT, CDR2 YYREEE (reference sequence). The CDR3 has 15 amino acids. V was shortened by 4 bases and J by 1 base, with 14 bases between the two germline ends. CDR3 DNA: TGTGCCAGCAGCCACCCGGGCGGGGCGAACACTGAAGCTTTCTTT. This sequence encodes CASSHPGGANTEAFF.

The chain combines TRBV5-1 with TRBJ2-3; the D gene is possibly TRBD2 (5 bases). V lost 2 bases to trimming and J lost 5 bases, with 12 bases between them. Germline CDR1 SGHRS, CDR2 YFSETQ. The CDR3 is 14 residues long. The chain's CDR3 is CASSFRLGGDTQYF. As DNA, the CDR3 is TGCGCCAGCAGCTTCAGGCTCGGAGGAGATACGCAGTATTTT. Full variable domain (missing parts from reference TRBV5-1 and TRBJ2-3): KAGVTQTPRYLIKTRGQQVTLSCSPISGHRSVSWYQQTPGQGLQFLFEYFSETQRNKGNFPGRFSGRQFSNSRSEMNVSTLELGDSALYLCASSFRLGGDTQYFGPGTRLTVL.

The V call is TRBV7-2, the J call TRBJ2-1; 8 bases are a match to TRBD1. Unmatched junction bases numbered 5, after V lost 1 base and J lost 12 bases. This CDR3 spans 13 amino acids. Germline loops: CDR1 SGHTA, CDR2 FQGNSA. This CDR3 reads CASSLDRQGPQFF. The CDR3 DNA sequence: TGTGCCAGCAGCTTAGATCGACAGGGGCCGCAGTTCTTC.

The chain couples TRBV6-5 to TRBJ2-1; tentative D call: TRBD2 (6 bases). The V gene's germline CDR1 is MNHEY and CDR2 SVGAGI. V was shortened by 3 bases and J by 9 bases, with 18 bases between the two germline ends. The CDR3 totals 15 residues. CDR3 region: CASSYRGKKGGEQFF. Here the CDR3 DNA reads TGTGCCAGCAGTTATCGGGGGAAAAAAGGAGGTGAGCAGTTCTTC.

This sequence joins TRBV1 and TRBJ1-6; the D call of TRBD1 is as the table states it, not checked on the DNA. TRBV1 is annotated as a pseudogene. The CDR3 runs to 19 residues. The CDR3 sequence is CTSSQVYIRGRNSSSPLHF. CDR3 sequence (DNA): TGCACCAGCAGCCAAGTTTATATTAGGGGTAGGAATAGTAGTTCACCCCTCCACTTT.

J is TRBJ1-5 and V is TRBV28, with 7 bases lining up with TRBD1. CDR1 and CDR2 (germline): MDHEN, SYDVKM. The CDR3 has 15 residues. V gave up 4 bases and J gave up 3 bases; unmatched junction bases: 6. This chain's CDR3 is CASSSGGQLNQPQHF. CDR3 bases: TGTGCCAGCAGTTCGGGGGGACAGCTCAATCAGCCCCAGCATTTT.

The rearrangement links TRBV28 to TRBJ1-2; 8 positions match TRBD1. V was clipped by 6 bases and J by 5 bases; unmatched bases: 11. Germline values: CDR1 MDHEN, CDR2 SYDVKM. CDR3 size: 15 residues. The CDR3 region has the DNA TGTGCCAGCAGATACACCACAGGGGGTGATTATGGCTACACCTTC. Amino acids: CASRYTTGGDYGYTF.

This chain joins TRBV6-1 and TRBJ1-2; 9 nucleotides align to TRBD1. J was trimmed by 8 bases and V by 8 bases; bases with no gene match: 9. The CDR3 consists of 13 residues. Germline lookup yields CDR1 MNHNS and CDR2 SASEGT. The CDR3 sequence is CASLPGQGSGYTF. Written as DNA, the CDR3 is TGTGCCAGCCTGCCGGGACAGGGAAGCGGCTACACCTTC.

This sequence joins TRBV5-4 and TRBJ2-1, with a possible D match to TRBD1 (6 bases). V gave up 3 bases and J gave up 3 bases, with 16 bases separating them. The CDR3 runs 16 residues. The germline V gene has CDR1 SGHNT and CDR2 YYREEE (reference sequence). CDR3 protein: CASSYAGTMNYNEQFF. The CDR3 region has the DNA TGTGCCAGCAGCTATGCCGGGACAATGAACTACAATGAGCAGTTCTTC.

The chain is built from TRBV5-1 and TRBJ1-2; D unclear. This CDR3 comprises 13 residues. V dropped 1 base and J dropped 4 bases, with 8 bases sitting between them. Germline V gene data show CDR1 as SGHRS and CDR2 as YFSETQ. CDR3 loop: CASSLYPSYGYTF. The DNA for the CDR3 is TGCGCCAGCAGCTTGTACCCTAGCTATGGCTACACCTTC.

The chain recombines TRBV10-3 with TRBJ2-7; 7 nucleotides align to TRBD1. Germline trimming cut 0 bases from V and 5 bases from J; bases unmatched to any gene: 7. Germline CDR1 is ENHRY and CDR2 is SYGVKD. The CDR3 extends over 15 amino acids. In DNA, the CDR3 is TGTGCCATCAGTGAGTCTATAAGGGGGCTGGACGAGCAGTACTTC. Its protein is CAISESIRGLDEQYF.

This chain connects TRBV18 to TRBJ1-1, with a possible D match to TRBD1 (5 bases). The CDR3 length is 14 residues. The ends were cut back, 2 bases at V and 5 bases at J, with 12 bases in the middle. Germline CDR1 reads KGHSH; CDR2 reads LQKENI. The CDR3 loop is CASSPSRVGTEAFF. As DNA, the CDR3 is TGTGCCAGCTCACCAAGCAGGGTTGGGACTGAAGCTTTCTTT.

CDR3 sequence: CASSLAGEQETQYF. The DNA of the CDR3 is TGTGCCAGCAGCTTGGCCGGGGAGCAAGAGACCCAGTACTTC. V gene TRBV5-4 combines with J gene TRBJ2-5; possibly TRBD2 for D (5 bases). This CDR3 is built from 14 residues. From germline, CDR1 is SGHNT and CDR2 YYREEE (reference sequence). Trimming cost V 0 bases and J 2 bases, with 8 bases left between them.

The rearrangement joins TRBV29-1 to TRBJ1-1; D unresolved. Germline values: CDR1 SQVTM, CDR2 ANQGSEA. V was cut by 3 bases and J by 3 bases, with 20 bases left in between. CDR3 length: 16 amino acids. CDR3 coding DNA: TGCAGCGTTGAGGAAATAATTTGGTCGGTCGACACTGAAGCTTTCTTT. Residues: CSVEEIIWSVDTEAFF.

The chain links TRBV5-1 to TRBJ2-5, with a possible D match to TRBD2 (6 bases). The CDR3 loop spans 15 amino acids. Trimming pared 3 bases from V and 7 bases from J, leaving 19 bases between. Germline V gives CDR1 SGHRS, CDR2 YFSETQ. The CDR3 reads CASSSPGTGDVTQYF. The DNA for the CDR3 is TGCGCCAGCAGCTCCCCCGGGACGGGGGACGTGACCCAGTACTTC.